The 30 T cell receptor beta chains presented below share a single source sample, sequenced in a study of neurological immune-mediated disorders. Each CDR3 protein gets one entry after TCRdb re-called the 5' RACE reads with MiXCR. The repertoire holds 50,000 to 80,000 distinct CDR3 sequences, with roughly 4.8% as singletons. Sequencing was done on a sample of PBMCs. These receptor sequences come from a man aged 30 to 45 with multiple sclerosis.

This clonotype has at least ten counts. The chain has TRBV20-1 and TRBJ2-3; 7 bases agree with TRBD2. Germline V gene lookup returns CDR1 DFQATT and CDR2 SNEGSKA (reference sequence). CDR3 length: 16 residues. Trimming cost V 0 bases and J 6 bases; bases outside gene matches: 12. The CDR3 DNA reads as TGCAGTGCTAGAGATATCGCTAGCGGAGGCCAGGATACGCAGTATTTT. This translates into CSARDIASGGQDTQYF.

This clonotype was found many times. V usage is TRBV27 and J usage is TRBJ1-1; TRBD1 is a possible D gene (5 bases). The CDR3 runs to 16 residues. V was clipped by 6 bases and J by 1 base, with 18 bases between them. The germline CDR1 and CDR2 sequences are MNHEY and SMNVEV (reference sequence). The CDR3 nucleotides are TGTGCCAGCAGCTCACCGACCGGGACGGCGAACACTGAAGCTTTCTTT. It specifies CASSSPTGTANTEAFF.

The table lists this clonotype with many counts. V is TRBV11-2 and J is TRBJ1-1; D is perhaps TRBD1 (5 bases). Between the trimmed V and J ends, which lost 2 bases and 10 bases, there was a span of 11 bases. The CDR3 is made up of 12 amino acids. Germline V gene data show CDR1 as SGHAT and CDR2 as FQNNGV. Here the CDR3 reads CASSLWQGRAFF. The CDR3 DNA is TGTGCCAGCAGCTTATGGCAGGGACGAGCTTTCTTT.

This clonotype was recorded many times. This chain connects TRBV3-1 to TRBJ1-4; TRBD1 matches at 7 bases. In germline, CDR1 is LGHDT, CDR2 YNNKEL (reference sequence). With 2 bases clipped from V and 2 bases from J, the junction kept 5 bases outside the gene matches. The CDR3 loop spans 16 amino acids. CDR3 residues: CASSQTKGATNEKLFF. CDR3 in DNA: TGTGCCAGCAGCCAAACAAAGGGGGCGACTAATGAAAAACTGTTTTTT.

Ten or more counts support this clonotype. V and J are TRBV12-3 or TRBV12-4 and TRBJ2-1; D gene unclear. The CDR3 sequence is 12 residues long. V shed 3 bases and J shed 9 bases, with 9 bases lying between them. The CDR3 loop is CASSFVYGEQFF. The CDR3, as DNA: TGTGCCAGCAGTTTTGTCTACGGTGAGCAGTTCTTC.

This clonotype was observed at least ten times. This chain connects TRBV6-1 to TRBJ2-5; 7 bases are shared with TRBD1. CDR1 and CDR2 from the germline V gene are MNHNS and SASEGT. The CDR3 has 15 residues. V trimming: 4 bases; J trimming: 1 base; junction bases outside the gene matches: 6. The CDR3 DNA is TGTGCCAGCAGTGTGGTTAGGGACAGCCAAGAGACCCAGTACTTC. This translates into CASSVVRDSQETQYF.

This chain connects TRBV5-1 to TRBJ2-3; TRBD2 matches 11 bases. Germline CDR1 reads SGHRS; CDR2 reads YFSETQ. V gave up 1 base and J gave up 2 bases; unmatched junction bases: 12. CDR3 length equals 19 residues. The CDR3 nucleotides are TGCGCCAGCAGCTTGTGGGGGCTAGCGGGGGGCCGGGCCACAGATACGCAGTATTTT. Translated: CASSLWGLAGGRATDTQYF.

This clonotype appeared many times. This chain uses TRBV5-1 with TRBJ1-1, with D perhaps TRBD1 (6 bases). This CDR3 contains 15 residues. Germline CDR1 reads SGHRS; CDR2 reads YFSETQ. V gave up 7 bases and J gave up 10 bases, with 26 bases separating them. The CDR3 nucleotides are TGCGCCAGCTCCCCCCTCCCCACAGGGTCAGGTGGAGCTTTCTTT. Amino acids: CASSPLPTGSGGAFF.

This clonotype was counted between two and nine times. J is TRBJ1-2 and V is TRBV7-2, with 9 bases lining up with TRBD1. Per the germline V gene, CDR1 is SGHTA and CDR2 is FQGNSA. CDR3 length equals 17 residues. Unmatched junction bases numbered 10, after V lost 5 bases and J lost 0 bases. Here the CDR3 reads CASSIGQGWVANYGYTF. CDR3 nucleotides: TGTGCCAGCAGCATAGGACAGGGGTGGGTGGCTAACTATGGCTACACCTTC.

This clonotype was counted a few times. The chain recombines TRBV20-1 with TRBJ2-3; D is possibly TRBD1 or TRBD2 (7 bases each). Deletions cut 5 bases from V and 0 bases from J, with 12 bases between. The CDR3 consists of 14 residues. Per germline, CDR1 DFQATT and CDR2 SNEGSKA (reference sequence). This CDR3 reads CSAGQGGSTDTQYF. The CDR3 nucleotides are TGCAGTGCTGGCCAGGGGGGGAGCACAGATACGCAGTATTTT.

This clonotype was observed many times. CDR3 in amino acids: CSARSVVGQPQHF. CDR3 coding DNA: TGCAGTGCTAGATCTGTTGTGGGGCAGCCCCAGCATTTT. This rearrangement joins TRBV20-1 to TRBJ1-5; D call uncertain. CDR1 DFQATT and CDR2 SNEGSKA come from the germline V gene (reference sequence). V shed 2 bases and J shed 7 bases, with 12 bases lying between them. CDR3 length equals 13 residues.

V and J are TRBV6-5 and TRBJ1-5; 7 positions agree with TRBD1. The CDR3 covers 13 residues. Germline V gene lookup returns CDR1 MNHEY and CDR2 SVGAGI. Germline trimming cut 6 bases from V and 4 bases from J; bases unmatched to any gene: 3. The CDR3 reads CASRQQGNQPQHF. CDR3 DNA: TGTGCCAGCAGACAACAGGGGAATCAGCCCCAGCATTTT.

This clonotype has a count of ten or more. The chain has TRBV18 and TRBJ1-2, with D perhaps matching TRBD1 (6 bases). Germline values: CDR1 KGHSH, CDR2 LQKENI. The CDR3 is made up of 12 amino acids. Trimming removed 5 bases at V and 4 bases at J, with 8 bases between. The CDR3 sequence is CASSEDSYGYTF. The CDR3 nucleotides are TGTGCCAGCTCAGAGGACAGCTATGGCTACACCTTC.

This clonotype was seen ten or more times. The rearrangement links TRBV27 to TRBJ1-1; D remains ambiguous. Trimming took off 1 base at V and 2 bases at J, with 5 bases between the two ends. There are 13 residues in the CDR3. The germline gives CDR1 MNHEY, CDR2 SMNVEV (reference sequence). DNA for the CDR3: TGTGCCAGCAGTTTATGGGCTAACACTGAAGCTTTCTTT. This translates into CASSLWANTEAFF.

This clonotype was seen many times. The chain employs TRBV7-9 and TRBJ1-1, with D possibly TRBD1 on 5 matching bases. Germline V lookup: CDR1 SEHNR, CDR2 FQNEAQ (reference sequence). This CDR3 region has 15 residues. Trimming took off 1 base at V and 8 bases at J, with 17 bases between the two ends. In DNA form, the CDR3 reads TGTGCCAGCAGCTTAGGGGGGGGAGACGGTCAGGAAGCTTTCTTT. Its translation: CASSLGGGDGQEAFF. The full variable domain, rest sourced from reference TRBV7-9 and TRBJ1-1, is DTGVSQNPRHKITKRGQNVTFRCDPISEHNRLYWYRQTLGQGPEFLTYFQNEAQLEKSRLLSDRFSAERPKGSFSTLEIQRTEQGDSAMYLCASSLGGGDGQEAFFGQGTRLTVV.

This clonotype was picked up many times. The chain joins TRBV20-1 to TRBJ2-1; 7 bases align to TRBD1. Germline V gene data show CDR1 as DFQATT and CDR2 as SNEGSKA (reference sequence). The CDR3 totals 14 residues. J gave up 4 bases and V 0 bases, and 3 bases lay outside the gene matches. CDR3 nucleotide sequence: TGCAGTGCTAGAGAAGACAGGGTTTACAATGAGCAGTTCTTC. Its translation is CSAREDRVYNEQFF.

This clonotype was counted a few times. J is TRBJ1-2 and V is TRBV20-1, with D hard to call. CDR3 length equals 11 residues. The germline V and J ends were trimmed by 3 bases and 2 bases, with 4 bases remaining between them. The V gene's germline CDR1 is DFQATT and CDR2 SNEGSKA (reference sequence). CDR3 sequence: CSASPNYGYTF. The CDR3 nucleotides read TGCAGTGCTAGTCCCAACTATGGCTACACCTTC.

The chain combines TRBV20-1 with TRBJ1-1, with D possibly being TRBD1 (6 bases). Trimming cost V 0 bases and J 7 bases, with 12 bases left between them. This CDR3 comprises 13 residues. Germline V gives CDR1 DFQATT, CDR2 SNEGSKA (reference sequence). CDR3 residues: CSARDTGQGEAFF. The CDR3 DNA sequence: TGCAGTGCTAGAGATACAGGGCAGGGTGAAGCTTTCTTT.

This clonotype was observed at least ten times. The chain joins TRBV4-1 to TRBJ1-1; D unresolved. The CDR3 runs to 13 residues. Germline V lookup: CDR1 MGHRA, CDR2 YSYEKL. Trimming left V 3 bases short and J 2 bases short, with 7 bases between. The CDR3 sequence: CASSQQDNTEAFF. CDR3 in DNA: TGCGCCAGCAGCCAGCAGGACAACACTGAAGCTTTCTTT.

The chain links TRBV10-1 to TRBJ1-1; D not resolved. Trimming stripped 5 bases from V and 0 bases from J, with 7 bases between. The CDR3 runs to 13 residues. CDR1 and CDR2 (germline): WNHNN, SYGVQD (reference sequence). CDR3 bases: TGCGCCAGCAGTAGAAATTTGAACACTGAAGCTTTCTTT. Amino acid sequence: CASSRNLNTEAFF.

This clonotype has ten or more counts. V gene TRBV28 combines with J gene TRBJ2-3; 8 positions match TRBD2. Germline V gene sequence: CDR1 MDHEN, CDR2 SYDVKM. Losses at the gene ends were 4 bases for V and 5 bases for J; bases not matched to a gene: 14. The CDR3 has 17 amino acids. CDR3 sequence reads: CASSYPPGGGPGDTQYF. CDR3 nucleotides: TGTGCCAGCAGTTACCCTCCCGGCGGGGGGCCAGGAGATACGCAGTATTTT.

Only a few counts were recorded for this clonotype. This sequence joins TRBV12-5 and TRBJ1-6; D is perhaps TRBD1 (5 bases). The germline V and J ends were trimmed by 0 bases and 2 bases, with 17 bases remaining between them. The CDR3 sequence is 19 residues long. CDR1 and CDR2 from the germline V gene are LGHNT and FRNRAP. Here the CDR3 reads CASGLVLSREFTYNSPLHF. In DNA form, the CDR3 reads TGTGCTAGTGGTTTGGTACTTTCCAGGGAGTTTACCTATAATTCACCCCTCCACTTT. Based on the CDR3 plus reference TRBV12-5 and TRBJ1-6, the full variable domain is DARVTQTPRHKVTEMGQEVTMRCQPILGHNTVFWYRQTMMQGLELLAYFRNRAPLDDSGMPKDRFSAEMPDATLATLKIQPSEPRDSAVYFCASGLVLSREFTYNSPLHFGNGTRLTVT.

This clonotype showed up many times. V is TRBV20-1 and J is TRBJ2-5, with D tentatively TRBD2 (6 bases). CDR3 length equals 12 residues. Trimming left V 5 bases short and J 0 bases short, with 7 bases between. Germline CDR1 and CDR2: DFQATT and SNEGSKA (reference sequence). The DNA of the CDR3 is TGCAGTGCTCGGGAGTACCAAGAGACCCAGTACTTC. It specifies CSAREYQETQYF.

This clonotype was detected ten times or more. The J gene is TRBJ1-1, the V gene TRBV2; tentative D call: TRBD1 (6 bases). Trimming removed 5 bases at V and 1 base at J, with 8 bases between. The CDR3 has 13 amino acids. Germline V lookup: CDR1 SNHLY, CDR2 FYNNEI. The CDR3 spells CASSLQGNTEAFF. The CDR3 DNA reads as TGTGCCAGCAGTCTACAGGGGAACACTGAAGCTTTCTTT.

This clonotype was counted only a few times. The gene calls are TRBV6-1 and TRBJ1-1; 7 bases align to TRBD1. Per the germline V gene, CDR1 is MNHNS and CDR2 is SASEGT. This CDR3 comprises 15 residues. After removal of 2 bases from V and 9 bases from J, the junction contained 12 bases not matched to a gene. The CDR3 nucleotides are TGTGCCAGCAGTGAATCGGGCTGGGACAGAGCTAAAGCTTTCTTT. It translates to CASSESGWDRAKAFF.

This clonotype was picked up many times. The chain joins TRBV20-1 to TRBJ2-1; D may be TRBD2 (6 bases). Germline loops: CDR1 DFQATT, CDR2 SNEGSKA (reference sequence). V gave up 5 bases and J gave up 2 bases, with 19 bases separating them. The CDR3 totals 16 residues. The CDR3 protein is CSAPLPGRTTYNEQFF. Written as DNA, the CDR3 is TGCAGTGCTCCCCTCCCGGGGAGGACTACCTACAATGAGCAGTTCTTC.

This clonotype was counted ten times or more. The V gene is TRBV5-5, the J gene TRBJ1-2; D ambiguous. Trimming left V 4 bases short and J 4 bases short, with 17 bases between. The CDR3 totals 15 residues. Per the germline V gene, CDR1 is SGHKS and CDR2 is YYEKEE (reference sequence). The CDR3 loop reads CASSEAGWQFYGYTF. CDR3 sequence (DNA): TGTGCCAGCAGCGAAGCCGGTTGGCAGTTCTATGGCTACACCTTC.

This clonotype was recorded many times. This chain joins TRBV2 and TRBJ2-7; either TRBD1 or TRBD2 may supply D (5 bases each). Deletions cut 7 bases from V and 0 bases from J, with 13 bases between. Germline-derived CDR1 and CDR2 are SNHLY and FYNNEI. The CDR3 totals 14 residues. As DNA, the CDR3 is TGTGCCAGCACGAGGGCAGGGCTCTCCTACGAGCAGTACTTC. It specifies CASTRAGLSYEQYF.

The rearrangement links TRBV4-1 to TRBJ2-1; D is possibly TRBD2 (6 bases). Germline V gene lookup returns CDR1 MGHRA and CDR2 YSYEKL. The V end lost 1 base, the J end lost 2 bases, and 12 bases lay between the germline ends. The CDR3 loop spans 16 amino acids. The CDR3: CASSQVGWGAYNEQFF. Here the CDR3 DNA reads TGCGCCAGCAGCCAAGTGGGTTGGGGGGCCTACAATGAGCAGTTCTTC.

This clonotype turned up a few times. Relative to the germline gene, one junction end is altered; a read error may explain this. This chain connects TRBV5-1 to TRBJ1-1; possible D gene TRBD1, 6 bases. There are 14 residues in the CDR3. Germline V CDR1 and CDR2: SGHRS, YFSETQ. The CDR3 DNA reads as TGCGCCAGCAGCTTGGTAGGGGCAGGGGTCTCCTATCACTTT. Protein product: CASSLVGAGVSYHF. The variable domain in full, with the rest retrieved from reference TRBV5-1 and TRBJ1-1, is KAGVTQTPRYLIKTRGQQVTLSCSPISGHRSVSWYQQTPGQGLQFLFEYFSETQRNKGNFPGRFSGRQFSNSRSEMNVSTLELGDSALYLCASSLVGAGVSYHFGQGTRLTVV.